These 7 T cell receptor beta chains were all obtained from the same sample, sequenced in a study of T cell responses to AZD1222 COVID-19 vaccine. Data came from immunoSEQ multiplex PCR; TCRdb stores just in-frame clones and leaves some out. This sample carries about 83,000 clones, approximately 90% of them seen once, and the ten largest clones take more than 25%. Sequenced material: peripheral blood, taken 28 days after the second AZD1222 dose. The receptor source for this set is an adult who received the AZD1222 COVID-19 vaccine.

The chain combines TRBV19 with TRBJ1-5; 7 bases agree with TRBD1. Germline assignment: CDR1 LNHDA and CDR2 SQIVND (reference sequence). The V segment lost 10 bases and the J segment 3 bases; nucleotides outside the gene matches: 15. The CDR3 extends over 16 amino acids. The CDR3 region has the DNA TGTGCCATTCCGACGACGACAGGGCCGTACAATCAGCCCCAGCATTTT. It translates to CAIPTTTGPYNQPQHF.

The rearrangement links TRBV5-4 to TRBJ2-1, with 15 bases that match TRBD2. The CDR3 length is 16 residues. Germline CDR1 SGHNT, CDR2 YYREEE (reference sequence). V shed 7 bases and J 10 bases; nucleotides not matched to a gene: 12. The CDR3 nucleotides are TGTGCCAGCCGTCCCGGACTAGCGGGAGGGCCTGGAGAGCAGTTCTTC. Its protein is CASRPGLAGGPGEQFF.

J is TRBJ1-2 and V is TRBV5-1; 7 nucleotides agree with TRBD1. The CDR3 runs to 14 residues. The V segment lost 4 bases and the J segment 3 bases; nucleotides outside the gene matches: 6. Germline V lookup: CDR1 SGHRS, CDR2 YFSETQ. The CDR3 protein is CASSVTTGYYGYTF. For the CDR3, the DNA is TGCGCCAGCAGCGTGACGACAGGGTACTATGGCTACACCTTC.

CDR3 nucleotide sequence: TGTGCCAGCAGCAAGGGACTAGCGGGAGGGAATGAGCAGTTCTTC. This gives the protein CASSKGLAGGNEQFF. This rearrangement joins TRBV3-1 (or the pseudogene TRBV3-2) to TRBJ2-1; 16 positions match TRBD2. Trimming cost V 5 bases and J 7 bases; bases outside gene matches: 2. The CDR3 sequence is 15 residues long. Germline V gives CDR1 LGHDT, CDR2 YNNKEL (reference sequence).

The rearrangement uses TRBV7-9 and TRBJ2-5, with 9 bases that match TRBD2. Germline V gives CDR1 SEHNR, CDR2 FQNEAQ (reference sequence). This CDR3 region has 16 residues. Trimming took 3 bases from V and 4 from J; bases not matched to a gene: 9. This CDR3 is CASSFRVAGVRETQYF. In nucleotides, the CDR3 is TGTGCCAGCAGCTTTCGGGTAGCGGGAGTAAGAGAGACCCAGTACTTC.

The genes are TRBV7-9 and TRBJ2-7; 16 bases are shared with TRBD2. The germline gives CDR1 SEHNR, CDR2 FQNEAQ (reference sequence). Losses at the gene ends were 5 bases for V and 2 bases for J; bases not matched to a gene: 9. This CDR3 has 18 amino acids. The CDR3 coding sequence is TGTGCCAGCAGCCCCCCTCCGGGACTAGCGGGAGGGACCTACGAGCAGTACTTC. Residues: CASSPPPGLAGGTYEQYF.

The chain links TRBV5-6 to TRBJ2-1; D is unresolved. The germline gives CDR1 SGHDT, CDR2 YYEEEE. The V gene lost 0 bases and the J gene lost 9 bases, with 13 bases spanning the gap. The CDR3 is 14 amino acids. CDR3 in DNA: TGTGCCAGCAGCTTGGAGCGCCGCCTTCGTGAGCAGTTCTTC. It specifies CASSLERRLREQFF.